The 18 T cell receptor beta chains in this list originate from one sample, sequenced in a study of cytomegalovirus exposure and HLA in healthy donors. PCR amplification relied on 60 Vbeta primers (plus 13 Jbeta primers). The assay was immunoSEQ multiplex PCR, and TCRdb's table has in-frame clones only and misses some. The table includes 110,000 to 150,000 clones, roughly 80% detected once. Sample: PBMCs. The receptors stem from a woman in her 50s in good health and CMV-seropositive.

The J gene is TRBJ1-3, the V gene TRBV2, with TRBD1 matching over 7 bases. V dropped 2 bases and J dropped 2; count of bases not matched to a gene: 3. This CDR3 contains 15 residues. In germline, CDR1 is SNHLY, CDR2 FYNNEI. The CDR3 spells CASSEQGVAGNTIYF. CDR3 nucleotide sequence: TGTGCCAGCAGTGAACAGGGGGTGGCTGGAAACACCATATATTTT.

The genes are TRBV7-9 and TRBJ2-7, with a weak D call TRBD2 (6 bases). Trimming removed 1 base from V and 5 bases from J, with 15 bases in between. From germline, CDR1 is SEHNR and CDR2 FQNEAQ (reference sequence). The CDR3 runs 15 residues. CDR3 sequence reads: CASSLDGGYEDEQYF. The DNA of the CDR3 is TGTGCCAGCAGCTTAGATGGGGGGTATGAAGACGAGCAGTACTTC.

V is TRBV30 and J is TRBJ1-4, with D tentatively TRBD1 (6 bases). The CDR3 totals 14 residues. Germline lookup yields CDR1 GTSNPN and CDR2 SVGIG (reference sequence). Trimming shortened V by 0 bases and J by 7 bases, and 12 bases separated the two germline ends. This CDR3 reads CAWSVDRGGEKLFF. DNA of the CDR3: TGTGCCTGGAGTGTCGACAGAGGGGGTGAAAAACTGTTTTTT.

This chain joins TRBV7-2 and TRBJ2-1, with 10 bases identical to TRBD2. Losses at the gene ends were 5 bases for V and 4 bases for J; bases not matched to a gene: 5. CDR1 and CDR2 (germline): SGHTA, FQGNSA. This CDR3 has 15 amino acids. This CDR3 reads CASSKPGLAYNEQFF. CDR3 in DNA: TGTGCCAGCAGCAAACCGGGACTAGCGTACAATGAGCAGTTCTTC.

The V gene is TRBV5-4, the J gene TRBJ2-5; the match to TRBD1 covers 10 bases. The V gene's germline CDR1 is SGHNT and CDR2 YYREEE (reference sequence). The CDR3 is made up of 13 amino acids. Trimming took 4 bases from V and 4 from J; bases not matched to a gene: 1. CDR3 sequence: CASSRTGGETQYF. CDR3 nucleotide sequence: TGTGCCAGCAGCAGGACAGGGGGAGAGACCCAGTACTTC.

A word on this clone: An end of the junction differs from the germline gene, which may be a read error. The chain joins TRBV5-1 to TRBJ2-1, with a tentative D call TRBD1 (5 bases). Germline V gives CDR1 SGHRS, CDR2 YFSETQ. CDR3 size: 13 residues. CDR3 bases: TGCGCCAGCAGCTTGGGGCAGGGCAATGAGCGGTTCTTC. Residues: CASSLGQGNERFF.

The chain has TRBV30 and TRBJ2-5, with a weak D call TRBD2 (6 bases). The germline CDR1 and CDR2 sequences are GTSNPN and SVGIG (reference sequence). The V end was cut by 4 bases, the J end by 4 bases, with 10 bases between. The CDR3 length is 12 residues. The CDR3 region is CAWNEGGETQYF. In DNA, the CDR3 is TGTGCCTGGAATGAGGGAGGAGAGACCCAGTACTTC. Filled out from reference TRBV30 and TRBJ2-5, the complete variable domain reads SQTIHQWPATLVQPVGSPLSLECTVEGTSNPNLYWYRQAAGRGLQLLFYSVGIGQISSEVPQNLSASRPQDRQFILSSKKLLLSDSGFYLCAWNEGGETQYFGPGTRLLVL.

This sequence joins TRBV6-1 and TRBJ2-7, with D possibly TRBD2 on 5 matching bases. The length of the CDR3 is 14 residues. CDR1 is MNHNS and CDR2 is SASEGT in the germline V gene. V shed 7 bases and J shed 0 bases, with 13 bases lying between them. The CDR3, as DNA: TGTGCCAGCAACCCCGGGGTGAGCTCCTACGAGCAGTACTTC. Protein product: CASNPGVSSYEQYF.

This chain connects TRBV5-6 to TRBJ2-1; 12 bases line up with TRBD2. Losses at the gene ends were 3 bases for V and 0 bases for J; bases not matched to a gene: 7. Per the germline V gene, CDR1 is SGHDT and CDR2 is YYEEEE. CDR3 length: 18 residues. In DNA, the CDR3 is TGTGCCAGCAGCTGGCGACTAGCGGGGGCCGGCTCCTACAATGAGCAGTTCTTC. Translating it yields CASSWRLAGAGSYNEQFF.

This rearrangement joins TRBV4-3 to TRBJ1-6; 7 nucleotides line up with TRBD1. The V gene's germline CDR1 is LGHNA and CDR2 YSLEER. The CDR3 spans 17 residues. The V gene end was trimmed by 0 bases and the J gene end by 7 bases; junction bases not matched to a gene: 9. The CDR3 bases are TGCGCCAGCAGCCAAGATCCGACAGGGTTGTCGAATTCACCCCTCCACTTT. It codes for CASSQDPTGLSNSPLHF.

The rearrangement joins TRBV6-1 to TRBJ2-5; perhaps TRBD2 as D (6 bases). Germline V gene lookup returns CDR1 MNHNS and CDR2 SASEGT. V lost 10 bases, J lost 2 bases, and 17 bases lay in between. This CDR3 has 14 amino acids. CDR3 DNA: TGTGCCACCAAGCCGGGACTTTTACAAGAGACCCAGTACTTC. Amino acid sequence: CATKPGLLQETQYF.

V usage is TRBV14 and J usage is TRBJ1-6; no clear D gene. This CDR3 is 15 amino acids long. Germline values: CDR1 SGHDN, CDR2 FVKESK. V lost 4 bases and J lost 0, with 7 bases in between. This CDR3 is CASSPQSSYNSPLHF. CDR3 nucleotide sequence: TGTGCCAGCAGCCCACAGAGCTCCTATAATTCACCCCTCCACTTT.

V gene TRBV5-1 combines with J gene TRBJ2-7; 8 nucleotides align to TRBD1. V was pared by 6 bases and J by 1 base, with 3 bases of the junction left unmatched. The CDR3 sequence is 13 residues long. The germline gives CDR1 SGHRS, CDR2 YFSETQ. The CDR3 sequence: CASMDRASYEQYF. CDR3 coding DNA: TGCGCCAGCATGGACAGGGCATCCTACGAGCAGTACTTC.

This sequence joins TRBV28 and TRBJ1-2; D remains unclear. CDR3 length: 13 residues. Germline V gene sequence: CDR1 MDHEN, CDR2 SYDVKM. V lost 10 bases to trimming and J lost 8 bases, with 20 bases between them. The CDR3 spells CATETGRGRGYTF. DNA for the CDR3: TGTGCCACCGAAACTGGACGGGGAAGGGGCTACACCTTC.

CDR3: CASSSGGPLKETQYF. CDR3 sequence (DNA): TGTGCCAGCAGTTCGGGGGGGCCTCTTAAAGAGACCCAGTACTTC. This chain uses TRBV28 with TRBJ2-5, with 8 bases that match TRBD2. Trimming cost V 4 bases and J 3 bases; bases outside gene matches: 7. The CDR3 consists of 15 residues. Germline CDR1 MDHEN, CDR2 SYDVKM. Using reference TRBV28 and TRBJ2-5 for the parts outside the CDR3, the full variable domain is DVKVTQSSRYLVKRTGEKVFLECVQDMDHENMFWYRQDPGLGLRLIYFSYDVKMKEKGDIPEGYSVSREKKERFSLILESASTNQTSMYLCASSSGGPLKETQYFGPGTRLLVL.

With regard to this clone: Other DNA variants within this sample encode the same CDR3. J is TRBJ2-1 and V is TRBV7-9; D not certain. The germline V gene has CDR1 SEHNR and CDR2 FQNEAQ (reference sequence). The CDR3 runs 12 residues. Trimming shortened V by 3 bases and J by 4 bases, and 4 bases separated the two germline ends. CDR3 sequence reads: CASSLSYNEQFF. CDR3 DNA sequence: TGTGCCAGCAGCTTGTCGTACAATGAGCAGTTCTTC. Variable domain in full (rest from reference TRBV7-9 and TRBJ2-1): DTGVSQNPRHKITKRGQNVTFRCDPISEHNRLYWYRQTLGQGPEFLTYFQNEAQLEKSRLLSDRFSAERPKGSFSTLEIQRTEQGDSAMYLCASSLSYNEQFFGPGTRLTVL.

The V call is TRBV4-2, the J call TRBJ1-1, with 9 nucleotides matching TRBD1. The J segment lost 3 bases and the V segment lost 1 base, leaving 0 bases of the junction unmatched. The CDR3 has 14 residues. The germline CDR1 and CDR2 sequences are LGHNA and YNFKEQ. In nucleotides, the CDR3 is TGTGCCAGCAGCCAAGGGGACAGGGACACTGAAGCTTTCTTT. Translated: CASSQGDRDTEAFF.

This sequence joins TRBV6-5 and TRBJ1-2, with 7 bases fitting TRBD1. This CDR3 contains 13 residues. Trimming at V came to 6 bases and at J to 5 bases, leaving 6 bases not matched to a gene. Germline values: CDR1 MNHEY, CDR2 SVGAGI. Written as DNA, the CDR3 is TGTGCCAGCAGACCGACCAGGGGGTATGGCTACACCTTC. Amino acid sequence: CASRPTRGYGYTF.